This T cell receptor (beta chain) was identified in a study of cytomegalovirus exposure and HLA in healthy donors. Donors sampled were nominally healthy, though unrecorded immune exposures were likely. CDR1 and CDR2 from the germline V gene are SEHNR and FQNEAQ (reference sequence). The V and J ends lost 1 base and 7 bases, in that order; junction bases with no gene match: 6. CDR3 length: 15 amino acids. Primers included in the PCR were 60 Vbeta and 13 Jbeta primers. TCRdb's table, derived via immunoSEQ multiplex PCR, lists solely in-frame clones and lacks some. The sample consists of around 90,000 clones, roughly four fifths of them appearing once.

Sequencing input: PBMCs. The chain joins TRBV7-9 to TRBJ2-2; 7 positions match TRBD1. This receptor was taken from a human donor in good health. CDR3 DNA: TGTGCCAGCAGCTTAGGACAGGGAGAAAACGGGGAGCTGTTTTTT. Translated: CASSLGQGENGELFF.